Below, 6 T cell receptor beta chains from the same sample are listed, as sequenced in a study of response to subunit inactivated influenza vaccine. TCRdb re-analysed the RT-PCR reads in MiXCR, keeping a single row per CDR3 protein. Counted here are 600,000 to 850,000 distinct CDR3 sequences, roughly 15% occurring once; the ten biggest clones make up 6% to 9.5%. Material: PBMCs from blood, obtained about 14 days before vaccination. Receptor source: a man between 50 and 59 years old who received an inactivated influenza vaccine.

The V gene is TRBV20-1, the J gene TRBJ2-5; D is undetermined. The V end was cut by 1 base, the J end by 2 bases, with 8 bases between. Germline lookup yields CDR1 DFQATT and CDR2 SNEGSKA (reference sequence). The length of the CDR3 is 13 residues. DNA for the CDR3: TGCAGTGCTAGAGTTCGGGTTCAAGAGACCCAGTACTTC. Its translation is CSARVRVQETQYF.

This clonotype appeared a few times. The chain joins TRBV7-2 to TRBJ2-5, with 7 positions matching TRBD2. Germline V gives CDR1 SGHTA, CDR2 FQGNSA. V lost 1 base to trimming and J lost 5 bases; unmatched junction nucleotides: 13. The CDR3 has 17 amino acids. CDR3 sequence reads: CASSLGVRTRFSETQYF. The DNA for the CDR3 is TGTGCCAGCAGCTTAGGTGTTCGGACTAGGTTTTCGGAGACCCAGTACTTC.

This clonotype was recorded many times. V and J are TRBV5-6 and TRBJ1-1; 8 bases line up with TRBD1. CDR1 is SGHDT, CDR2 YYEEEE, per germline. CDR3 length equals 14 residues. The junction had 7 bases not matched to a gene; V was cut back by 4 bases and J by 5 bases. The CDR3 bases are TGTGCCAGCAGCCTCGGACAGGGAGTGACTGAAGCTTTCTTT. Amino acid sequence: CASSLGQGVTEAFF.

This clonotype turned up a few times. The chain combines TRBV7-2 with TRBJ2-1, with D possibly being TRBD1 (6 bases). Germline values: CDR1 SGHTA, CDR2 FQGNSA. V shed 2 bases and J shed 10 bases, with 12 bases lying between them. This CDR3 region has 13 residues. The CDR3 DNA is TGTGCCAGCAGCTTACAGGGGTGGGGAGAGCAGTTCTTC. Protein: CASSLQGWGEQFF.

The J gene is TRBJ1-1, the V gene TRBV5-1; D is possibly TRBD1 (6 bases). CDR3 size: 15 residues. Germline V gene lookup returns CDR1 SGHRS and CDR2 YFSETQ. The V gene lost 3 bases and the J gene lost 3 bases, with 15 bases spanning the gap. The CDR3 region has the DNA TGCGCCAGCAGCTGGCGCGGGGAGGGGGACACTGAAGCTTTCTTT. This translates into CASSWRGEGDTEAFF.

The chain combines TRBV7-2 with TRBJ2-2; 11 bases agree with TRBD2. Germline trimming cut 5 bases from V and 4 bases from J; bases unmatched to any gene: 9. CDR1 and CDR2 (germline): SGHTA, FQGNSA. The CDR3 consists of 17 residues. CDR3 in amino acids: CASSRTGTSGGTGELFF. The CDR3 nucleotides read TGTGCCAGCAGCCGGACCGGGACTAGCGGCGGCACCGGGGAGCTGTTTTTT.